A single TCR beta chain is shown here with its context. This CDR3 has 16 amino acids. Looked up from germline, CDR1 is LGHDT and CDR2 is YNNKEL (reference sequence). The ends lost 4 bases at V and 0 bases at J; junction bases unmatched: 4. The source of the sample is a study of T-cell memory formation after mild COVID-19. Each CDR3 protein is one row after TCRdb ran MiXCR on the 5' RACE reads. The sample shows about 270,000 distinct CDR3 sequences, 15% to 20% of them seen only once. The rearrangement joins TRBV3-1 to TRBJ1-3, with 9 bases aligning to TRBD1. The sequenced sample consisted of PBMCs or a T cell subset sorted from them (not recorded which). The receptor comes from a man between 18 and 29 years old who had mild COVID-19 (a few samples of this study predate the infection). Cell type and time point are not known. CDR3 region: CASSLPDRGSGNTIYF. The CDR3 DNA reads TGTGCCAGCAGCCTCCCGGACAGGGGCTCTGGAAACACCATATATTTT.